Listed below are T cell receptor beta chains from one sample, sequenced in a study of T cells after yellow fever vaccination. MiXCR was run by TCRdb on the 5' RACE reads, yielding one entry per CDR3 protein. The sample has some 350,000 distinct CDR3 sequences; 3% to 4.5% are singletons. The starting material was PBMCs, obtained 5 days after the yellow fever booster vaccination. These receptors originate from a man aged 18-30 years who received the YFV17D yellow fever vaccine. The CDR3 runs from the conserved cysteine through the conserved F or W. The D gene is left open where the match is weak. For some rows the clone size is stated as once, few or many, or as a class when expanded; others skip it.

d_gene | j_gene | v_gene | abundance | CDR3nt | CDR3aa
. | TRBJ1-1 | TRBV6-5 | . | TGTGCCAGCAGTGACCCGGGTTATAACACTGAAGCTTTCTTT | CASSDPGYNTEAFF
. | TRBJ2-2 | TRBV19 | . | TGTGCCAGTAGCGTCAGGGCCACCGGGGAGCTGTTTTTT | CASSVRATGELFF
. | TRBJ1-6 | TRBV5-6 | . | TGTGCCAGCACCGAAAAGGGGACGGGGAATTCACCCCTCCACTTT | CASTEKGTGNSPLHF
. | TRBJ1-4 | TRBV7-8 | few | TGTGCCAGCAGCTCAGCGGGGGCGCGACGGGGAAAACTGTTTTTT | CASSSAGARRGKLFF
. | TRBJ2-1 | TRBV5-1 | many | TGCGCCAGCAGCCCCCACGCGAATATTGGCTCCTACAATGAGCAGTTCTTC | CASSPHANIGSYNEQFF
TRBD1 | TRBJ1-5 | TRBV4-2 | many | TGTGCCAGCAGCCAAGGGGCACAGGGGGGCAATCAGCCCCAGCATTTT | CASSQGAQGGNQPQHF
TRBD1 | TRBJ2-5 | TRBV3-1 | many | TGTGCCAGCAGACGGACAGGAGAAGAGACCCAGTACTTC | CASRRTGEETQYF
. | TRBJ1-5 | TRBV7-2 | few | TGTGCCAGCAGCTTAAACAGTCTCGGCAATAGCAATCAGCCCCAGCATTTT | CASSLNSLGNSNQPQHF
. | TRBJ2-1 | TRBV29-1 | many | TGCAGCGTTGAAGATTTGGGGAACGGGGGACCCTTCAATGAGCAGTTCTTC | CSVEDLGNGGPFNEQFF
. | TRBJ1-1 | TRBV5-1 | . | TGCGCCAGCAGCCCGGATGGGTTCGCTGAAGCTTTCTTT | CASSPDGFAEAFF
TRBD2 | TRBJ2-7 | TRBV6-1 | few | TGTGCCACCGCAAAGCTAGCGGGGGAATACGAGCAGTACTTC | CATAKLAGEYEQYF
. | TRBJ2-2 | TRBV6-4 | few | TGTGCCAGCAGTCTATTCCAGGGGGGGAACACCGGGGAGCTGTTTTTT | CASSLFQGGNTGELFF
. | TRBJ1-1 | TRBV5-1 | . | TGCGCCAGCAGCTTGGCCACACTGAACACTGAAGCTTTCTTT | CASSLATLNTEAFF
TRBD2 | TRBJ2-3 | TRBV28 | many | TGTGCCAGCAGTTCCGGAAGGCGGGGGGTTACAGATACGCAGTATTTT | CASSSGRRGVTDTQYF
. | TRBJ1-1 | TRBV29-1 | few | TGCAGCCTAGAGCTGAACACTGAAGCTTTCTTT | CSLELNTEAFF
TRBD2 | TRBJ2-3 | TRBV4-2 | many | TGTGCCAGCAGCCAAGATGGACTAGCGGGTTCAGATACGCAGTATTTT | CASSQDGLAGSDTQYF
. | TRBJ2-7 | TRBV5-1 | . | TGCGCCAGCTCCCGGACTTTAGGCGACGAGCAGTACTTC | CASSRTLGDEQYF
. | TRBJ2-3 | TRBV7-2 | . | TGTGCCAGCAGCTTTGCGGGCCCTGGGGATACGCAGTATTTT | CASSFAGPGDTQYF
TRBD2 | TRBJ2-1 | TRBV5-1 | . | TGCGCCAGCAGCTTCGGCGGGGGGGACTACAATGAGCAGTTCTTC | CASSFGGGDYNEQFF
. | TRBJ2-5 | TRBV5-1 | . | TGCGCCAGCAGCCAACTCTTCCAGGGAAGAGAGACCCAGTACTTC | CASSQLFQGRETQYF
TRBD1 | TRBJ2-7 | TRBV2 | many | TGTGCCAGCAGCCTAGACAGGGATCTTAAAAAGCAGTACTTC | CASSLDRDLKKQYF
. | TRBJ2-1 | TRBV4-1 | . | TGCGCCAGCAGCCAAAGCCCGGGGGTGAGCTCCTACAATGAGCAGTTCTTC | CASSQSPGVSSYNEQFF
. | TRBJ2-1 | TRBV4-1 | . | TGCGCCAGCAGCCAAGATGAAGCGGAAACATACAATGAGCAGTTCTTC | CASSQDEAETYNEQFF
. | TRBJ2-3 | TRBV12-3/TRBV12-4 | many | TGTGCCAGCAGTTTGGGTCCGAGCACAGATACGCAGTATTTT | CASSLGPSTDTQYF
TRBD2 | TRBJ2-3 | TRBV10-3 | few | TGTGCCATCAGCTCCAAGACTAGCGGGTTCACAGATACGCAGTATTTT | CAISSKTSGFTDTQYF
. | TRBJ2-1 | TRBV5-6 | many | TGTGCCAGCAGCTTGTCGGCCTCCTACAATGAGCAGTTCTTC | CASSLSASYNEQFF
TRBD1 | TRBJ2-2 | TRBV20-1 | many | TGCAGTGCTATACAGGGGGCGCGTACCGGGGAGCTGTTTTTT | CSAIQGARTGELFF
TRBD2 | TRBJ2-3 | TRBV7-7 | . | TGTGCTAGCAGCTTGACTAGCGGGCTCACAGATACGCAGTATTTT | CASSLTSGLTDTQYF
. | TRBJ2-7 | TRBV7-8 | many | TGTGCCAGCAGCTTAGCTAGGGGCTACGAGCAGTACTTC | CASSLARGYEQYF
. | TRBJ1-1 | TRBV5-1 | many | TGCGCCAGCAGCCTCAGGGGTTTTATGACTGAAGCTTTCTTT | CASSLRGFMTEAFF
TRBD2 | TRBJ2-3 | TRBV7-9 | many | TGTGCCAGCAGCCCCAGGCGGGGGGGCCAAGATACGCAGTATTTT | CASSPRRGGQDTQYF
. | TRBJ1-2 | TRBV29-1 | many | TGCAGCGTTGCCCCTAGCAGGGGAGGTAGATTGGACTATGGCTACACCTTC | CSVAPSRGGRLDYGYTF
. | TRBJ2-1 | TRBV7-9 | many | TGTGCCAGCATCCCCCCGCGGGACCCCTCGGGGAATGAGCAGTTCTTC | CASIPPRDPSGNEQFF
TRBD1 | TRBJ2-1 | TRBV5-1 | . | TGCGCCAGCAGCTTGGTGGGGACAGACAATGAGCAGTTCTTC | CASSLVGTDNEQFF
TRBD1 | TRBJ2-3 | TRBV12-3/TRBV12-4 | . | TGTGCCAGCAGTCCTCCGGGACAGGGGACGCAGTATTTT | CASSPPGQGTQYF
. | TRBJ1-2 | TRBV7-9 | few | TGTGCCAGCAGATTCAATGAGGGCTACACCTTC | CASRFNEGYTF
. | TRBJ2-3 | TRBV19 | few | TGTGCCAGTAGTATATACGGCAGAAGCACAGATACGCAGTATTTT | CASSIYGRSTDTQYF
. | TRBJ1-2 | TRBV9 | few | TGTGCCAGCAGCGTAGCAGGGGCGAACTATGGCTACACCTTC | CASSVAGANYGYTF
. | TRBJ2-3 | TRBV5-6 | . | TGTGCCAGCAGCTTGGGGGCCCAAGATACGCAGTATTTT | CASSLGAQDTQYF